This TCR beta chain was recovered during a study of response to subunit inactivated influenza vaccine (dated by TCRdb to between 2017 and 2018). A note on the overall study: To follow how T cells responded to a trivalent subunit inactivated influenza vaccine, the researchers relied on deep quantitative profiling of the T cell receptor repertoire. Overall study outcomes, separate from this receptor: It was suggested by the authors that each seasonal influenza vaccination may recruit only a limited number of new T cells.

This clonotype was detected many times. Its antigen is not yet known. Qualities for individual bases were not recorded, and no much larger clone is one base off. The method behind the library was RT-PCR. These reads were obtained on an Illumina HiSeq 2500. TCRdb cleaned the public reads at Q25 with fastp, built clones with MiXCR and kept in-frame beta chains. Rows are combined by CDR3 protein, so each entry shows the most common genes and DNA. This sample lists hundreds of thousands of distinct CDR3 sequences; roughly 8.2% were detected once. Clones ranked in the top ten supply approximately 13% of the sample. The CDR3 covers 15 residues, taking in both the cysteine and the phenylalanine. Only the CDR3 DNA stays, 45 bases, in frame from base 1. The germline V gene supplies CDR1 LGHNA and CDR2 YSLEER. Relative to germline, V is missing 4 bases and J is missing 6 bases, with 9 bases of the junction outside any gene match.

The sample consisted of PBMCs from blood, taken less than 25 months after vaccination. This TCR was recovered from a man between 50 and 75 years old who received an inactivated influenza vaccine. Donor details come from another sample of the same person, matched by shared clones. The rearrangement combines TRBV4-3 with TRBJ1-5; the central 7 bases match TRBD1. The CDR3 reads CASSPGTAGTQPQHF. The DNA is TGCGCCAGCAGCCCTGGGACAGCGGGAACTCAGCCCCAGCATTTT.